This T cell receptor (beta chain) is from a study of OX40 agonist ivuxolimab in advanced cancers. As for the study in general: It was permissible to have had prior anti-PD-1, anti-PD-L1 or anti-CTLA-4 therapy, and over 35% had some.

The germline V and J ends were trimmed by 3 bases and 7 bases, with 15 bases remaining between them. Germline CDR1 and CDR2: SNHLY and FYNNEI. The CDR3 totals 14 residues. It was autoimmune disease history or systemic immunosuppression that excluded patients. A few counts support this clone. Its antigen remains unidentified. Method: immunoSEQ multiplex PCR; TCRdb's copy keeps in-frame clones and lacks some. Among 70,000 to 95,000 clones listed, around 84% were seen once. Overall study findings and caveats: Some nonresponders also had low normalized T-cell clonal expansion. Among patients with partial responses at 0.1-3.0 mg/kg, clonal expansion was among the lowest.

This chain joins TRBV2 and TRBJ1-1; D may be TRBD1 (5 bases). Sequencing was performed on CD4+ or CD8+ T cells sorted from blood, taken in a trial of the OX40 agonist ivuxolimab. This receptor was obtained from an adult with an advanced solid tumor such as melanoma, head and neck, liver or kidney cancer. The CDR3 region is CASSDIGGAVEAFF. Written as DNA, the CDR3 is TGTGCCAGCAGTGACATTGGGGGAGCCGTTGAAGCTTTCTTT.